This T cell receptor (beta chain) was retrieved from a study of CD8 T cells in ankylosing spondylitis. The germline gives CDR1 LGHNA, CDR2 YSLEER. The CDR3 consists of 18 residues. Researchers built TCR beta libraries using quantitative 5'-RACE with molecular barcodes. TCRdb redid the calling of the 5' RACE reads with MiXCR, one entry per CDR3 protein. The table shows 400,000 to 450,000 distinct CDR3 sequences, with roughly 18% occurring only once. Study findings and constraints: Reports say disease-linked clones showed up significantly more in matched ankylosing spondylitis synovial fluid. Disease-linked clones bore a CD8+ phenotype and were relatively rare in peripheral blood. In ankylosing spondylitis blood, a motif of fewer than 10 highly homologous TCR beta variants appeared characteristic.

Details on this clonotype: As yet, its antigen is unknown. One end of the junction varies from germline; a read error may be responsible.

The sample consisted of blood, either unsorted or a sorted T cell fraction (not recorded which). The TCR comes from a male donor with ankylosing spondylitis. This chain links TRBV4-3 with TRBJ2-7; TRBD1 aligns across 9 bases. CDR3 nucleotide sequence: TGCGCCAGCAGGCAAGTGGTGGTCGAGGACAGGGGTTCCTACGAGCAGTACTTC. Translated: CASRQVVVEDRGSYEQYF.